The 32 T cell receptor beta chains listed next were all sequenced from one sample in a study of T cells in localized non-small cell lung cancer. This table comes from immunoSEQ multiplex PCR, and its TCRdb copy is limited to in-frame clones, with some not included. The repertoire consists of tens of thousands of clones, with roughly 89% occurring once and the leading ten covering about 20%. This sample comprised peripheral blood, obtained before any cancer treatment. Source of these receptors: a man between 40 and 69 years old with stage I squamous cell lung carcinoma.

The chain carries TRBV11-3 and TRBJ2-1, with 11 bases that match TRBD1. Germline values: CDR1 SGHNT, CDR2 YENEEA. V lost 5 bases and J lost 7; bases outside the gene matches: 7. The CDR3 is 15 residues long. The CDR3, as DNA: TGTGCCAGCAGCCCCGGACAGGGGGCGCGAAATGAGCAGTTCTTC. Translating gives CASSPGQGARNEQFF.

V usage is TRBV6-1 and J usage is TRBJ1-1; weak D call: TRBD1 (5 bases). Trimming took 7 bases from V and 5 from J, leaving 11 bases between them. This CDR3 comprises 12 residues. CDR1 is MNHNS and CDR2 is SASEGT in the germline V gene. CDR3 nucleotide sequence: TGTGCCAGCATCCGGGGGGGGACTGAAGCTTTCTTT. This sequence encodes CASIRGGTEAFF.

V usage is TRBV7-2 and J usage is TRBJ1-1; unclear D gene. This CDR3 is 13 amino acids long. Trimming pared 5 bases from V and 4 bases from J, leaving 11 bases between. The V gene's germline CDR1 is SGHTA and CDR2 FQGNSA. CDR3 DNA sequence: TGTGCCAGCAGCCGGAATTTTCGCACTGAAGCTTTCTTT. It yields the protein CASSRNFRTEAFF.

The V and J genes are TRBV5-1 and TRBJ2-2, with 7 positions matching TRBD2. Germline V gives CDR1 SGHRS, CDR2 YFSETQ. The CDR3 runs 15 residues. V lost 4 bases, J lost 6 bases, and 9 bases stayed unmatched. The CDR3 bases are TGCGCCAGCAGCGTCGGGGGGAGTAACCCCGGGGAGCTGTTTTTT. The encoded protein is CASSVGGSNPGELFF.

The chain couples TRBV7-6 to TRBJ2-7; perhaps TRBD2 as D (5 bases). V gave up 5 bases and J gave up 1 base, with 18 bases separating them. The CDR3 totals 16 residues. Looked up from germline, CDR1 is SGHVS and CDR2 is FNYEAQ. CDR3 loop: CASSPVGGSGSYEQYF. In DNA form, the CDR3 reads TGTGCCAGCAGCCCCGTCGGCGGGTCGGGGTCCTACGAGCAGTACTTC. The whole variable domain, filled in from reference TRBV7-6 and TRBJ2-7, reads GAGVSQSPRYKVTKRGQDVALRCDPISGHVSLYWYRQALGQGPEFLTYFNYEAQQDKSGLPNDRFSAERPEGSISTLTIQRTEQRDSAMYRCASSPVGGSGSYEQYFGPGTRLTVT.

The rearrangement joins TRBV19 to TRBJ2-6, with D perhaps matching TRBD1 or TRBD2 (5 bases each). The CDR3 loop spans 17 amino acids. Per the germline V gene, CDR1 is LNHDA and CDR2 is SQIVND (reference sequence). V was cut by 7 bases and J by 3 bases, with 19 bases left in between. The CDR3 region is CASKMGTELFGANVLTF. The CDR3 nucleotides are TGTGCCAGTAAAATGGGGACGGAACTCTTTGGGGCCAACGTCCTGACTTTC.

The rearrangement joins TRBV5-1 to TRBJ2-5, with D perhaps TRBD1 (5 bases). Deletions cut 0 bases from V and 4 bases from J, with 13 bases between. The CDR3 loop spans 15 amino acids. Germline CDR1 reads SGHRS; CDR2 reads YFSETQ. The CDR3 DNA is TGCGCCAGCAGCTTGGCCCAGGGCGAGCTAGAGACCCAGTACTTC. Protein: CASSLAQGELETQYF.

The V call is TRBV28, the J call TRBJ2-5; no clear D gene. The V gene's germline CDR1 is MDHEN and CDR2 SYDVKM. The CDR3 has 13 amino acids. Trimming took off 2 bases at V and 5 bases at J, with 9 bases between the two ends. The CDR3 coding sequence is TGTGCCAGCAGTTTAGGCAGGCCGGAGACCCAGTACTTC. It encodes CASSLGRPETQYF.

The CDR3: CASSQDPYLGDRDLSGELFF. CDR3 nucleotides: TGCGCCAGCAGCCAAGATCCGTACCTGGGGGACAGGGACCTGTCCGGGGAGCTGTTTTTT. The V gene is TRBV4-3, the J gene TRBJ2-2; the match to TRBD1 covers 9 bases. CDR1 and CDR2 from the germline V gene are LGHNA and YSLEER. Losses at the gene ends were 0 bases for V and 6 bases for J; bases not matched to a gene: 17. The CDR3 runs to 20 residues.

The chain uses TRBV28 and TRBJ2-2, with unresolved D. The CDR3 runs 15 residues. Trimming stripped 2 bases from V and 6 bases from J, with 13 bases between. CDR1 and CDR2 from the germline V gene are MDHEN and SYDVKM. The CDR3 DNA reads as TGTGCCAGCAGTTTAGGGCTAGGAGTGGCCGGGGAGCTGTTTTTT. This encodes CASSLGLGVAGELFF.

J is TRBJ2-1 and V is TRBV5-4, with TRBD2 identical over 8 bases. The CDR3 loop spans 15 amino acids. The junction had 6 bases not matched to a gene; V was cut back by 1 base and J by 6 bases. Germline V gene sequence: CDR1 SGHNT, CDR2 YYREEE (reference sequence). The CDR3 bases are TGTGCCAGCAGCTTGACCTCTAGCGGGCTCAATGAGCAGTTCTTC. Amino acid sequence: CASSLTSSGLNEQFF.

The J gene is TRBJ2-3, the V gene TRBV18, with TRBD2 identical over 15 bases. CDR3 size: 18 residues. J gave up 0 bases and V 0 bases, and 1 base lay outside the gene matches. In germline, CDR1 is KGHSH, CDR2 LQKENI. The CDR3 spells CASSPPGLAGGSTDTQYF. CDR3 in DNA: TGTGCCAGCTCACCACCGGGACTAGCGGGAGGTAGCACAGATACGCAGTATTTT. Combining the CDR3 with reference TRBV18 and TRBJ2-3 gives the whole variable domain NAGVMQNPRHLVRRRGQEARLRCSPMKGHSHVYWYRQLPEEGLKFMVYLQKENIIDESGMPKERFSAEFPKEGPSILRIQQVVRGDSAAYFCASSPPGLAGGSTDTQYFGPGTRLTVL.

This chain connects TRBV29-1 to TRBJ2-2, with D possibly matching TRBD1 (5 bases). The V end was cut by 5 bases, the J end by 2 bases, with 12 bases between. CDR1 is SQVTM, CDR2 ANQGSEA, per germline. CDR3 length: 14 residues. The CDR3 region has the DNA TGCAGCGTTCCTGCCGACAGAAACACCGGGGAGCTGTTTTTT. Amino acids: CSVPADRNTGELFF.

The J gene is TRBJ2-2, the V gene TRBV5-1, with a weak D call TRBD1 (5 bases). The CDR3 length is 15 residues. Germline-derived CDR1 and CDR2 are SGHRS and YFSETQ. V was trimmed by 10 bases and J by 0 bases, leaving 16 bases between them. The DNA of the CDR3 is TGCGCCTCACAGGCAGGCGGATCGAACACCGGGGAGCTGTTTTTT. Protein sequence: CASQAGGSNTGELFF.

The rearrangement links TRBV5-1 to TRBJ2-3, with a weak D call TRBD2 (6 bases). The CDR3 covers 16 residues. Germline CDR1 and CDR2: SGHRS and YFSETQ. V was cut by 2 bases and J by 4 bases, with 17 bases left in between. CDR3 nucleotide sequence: TGCGCCAGCAGCTTTAGGGGACTCGGATACCCAGATACGCAGTATTTT. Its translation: CASSFRGLGYPDTQYF. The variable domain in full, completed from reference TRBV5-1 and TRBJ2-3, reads KAGVTQTPRYLIKTRGQQVTLSCSPISGHRSVSWYQQTPGQGLQFLFEYFSETQRNKGNFPGRFSGRQFSNSRSEMNVSTLELGDSALYLCASSFRGLGYPDTQYFGPGTRLTVL.

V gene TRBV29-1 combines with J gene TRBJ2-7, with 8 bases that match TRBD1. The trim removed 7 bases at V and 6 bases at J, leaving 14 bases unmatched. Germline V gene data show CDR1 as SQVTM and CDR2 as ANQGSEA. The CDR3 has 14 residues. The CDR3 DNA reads TGCAGCGCAACCCCGGGACAGGAAAAAGTCGAGCAGTACTTC. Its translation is CSATPGQEKVEQYF.

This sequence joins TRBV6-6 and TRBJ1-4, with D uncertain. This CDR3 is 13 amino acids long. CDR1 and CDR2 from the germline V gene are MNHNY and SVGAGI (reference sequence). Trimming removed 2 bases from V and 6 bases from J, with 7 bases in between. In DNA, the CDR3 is TGTGCCAGCAGTTACCGAGAATATGAAAAACTGTTTTTT. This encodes CASSYREYEKLFF.

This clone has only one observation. The CDR3 is CASGTSGLTGELFF. CDR3 nucleotides: TGTGCCAGCGGGACTAGCGGCCTCACCGGGGAGCTGTTTTTT. The J gene is TRBJ2-2, the V gene TRBV19; 11 bases line up with TRBD2. CDR1 and CDR2 from the germline V gene are LNHDA and SQIVND (reference sequence). The V and J ends lost 9 bases and 4 bases, in that order; junction bases with no gene match: 4. This CDR3 has 14 amino acids.

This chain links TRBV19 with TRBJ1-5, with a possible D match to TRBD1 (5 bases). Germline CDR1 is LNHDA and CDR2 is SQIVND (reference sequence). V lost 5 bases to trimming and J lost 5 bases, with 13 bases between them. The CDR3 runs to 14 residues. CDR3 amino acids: CASSFDSLYQPQHF. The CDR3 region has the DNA TGTGCCAGTAGTTTCGACAGCCTCTATCAGCCCCAGCATTTT.

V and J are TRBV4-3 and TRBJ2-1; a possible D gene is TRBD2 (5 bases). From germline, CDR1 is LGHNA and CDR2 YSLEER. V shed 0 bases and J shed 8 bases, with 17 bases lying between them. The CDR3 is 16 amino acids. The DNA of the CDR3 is TGCGCCAGCAGCCAAGATAGAACGATAGGAGGTCATGAGCAGTTCTTC. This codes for CASSQDRTIGGHEQFF.

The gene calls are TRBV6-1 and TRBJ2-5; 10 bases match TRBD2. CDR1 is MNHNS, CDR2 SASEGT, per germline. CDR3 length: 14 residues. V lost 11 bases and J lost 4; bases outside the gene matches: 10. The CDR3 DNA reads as TGTGCCGGACAGGCTAGCGGGAGAGGAGAGACCCAGTACTTC. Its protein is CAGQASGRGETQYF.

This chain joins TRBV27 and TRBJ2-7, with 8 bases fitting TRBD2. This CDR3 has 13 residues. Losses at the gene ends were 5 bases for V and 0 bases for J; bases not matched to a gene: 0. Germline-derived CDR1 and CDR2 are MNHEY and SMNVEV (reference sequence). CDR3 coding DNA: TGTGCCAGCAGTAGCGGGAGCTCCTACGAGCAGTACTTC. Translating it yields CASSSGSSYEQYF.

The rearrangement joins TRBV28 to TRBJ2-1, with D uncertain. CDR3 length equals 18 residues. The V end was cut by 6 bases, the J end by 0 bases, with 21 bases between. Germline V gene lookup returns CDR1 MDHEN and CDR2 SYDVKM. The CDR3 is CASSPQVALPISYNEQFF. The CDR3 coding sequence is TGTGCCAGCAGCCCCCAGGTAGCCCTCCCTATCTCCTACAATGAGCAGTTCTTC.

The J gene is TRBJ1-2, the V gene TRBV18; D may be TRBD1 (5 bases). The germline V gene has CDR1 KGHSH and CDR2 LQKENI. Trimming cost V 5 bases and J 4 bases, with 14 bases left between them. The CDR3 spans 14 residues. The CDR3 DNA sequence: TGTGCCAGCTCATCGACAGAAAGCGGCTATGGCTACACCTTC. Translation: CASSSTESGYGYTF.

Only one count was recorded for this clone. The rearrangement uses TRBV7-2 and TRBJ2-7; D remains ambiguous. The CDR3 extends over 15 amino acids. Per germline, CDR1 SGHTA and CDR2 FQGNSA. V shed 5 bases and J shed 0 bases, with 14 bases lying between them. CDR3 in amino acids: CASSPSKILSYEQYF. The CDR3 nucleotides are TGTGCCAGCAGCCCCTCCAAGATCCTCTCCTACGAGCAGTACTTC.

CDR3 nucleotide sequence: TGTGCCAGCGGCCTTCGACTGTACCAAGAGACCCAGTACTTC. It is translated as CASGLRLYQETQYF. V gene TRBV5-6 combines with J gene TRBJ2-5; D unresolved. This CDR3 has 14 residues. The V end lost 7 bases, the J end lost 0 bases, and 13 bases lay between the germline ends. Germline assignment: CDR1 SGHDT and CDR2 YYEEEE.

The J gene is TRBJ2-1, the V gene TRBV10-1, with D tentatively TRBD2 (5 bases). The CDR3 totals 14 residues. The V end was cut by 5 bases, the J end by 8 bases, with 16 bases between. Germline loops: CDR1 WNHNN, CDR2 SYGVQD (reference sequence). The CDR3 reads CASSLPGEFDEQFF. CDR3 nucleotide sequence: TGCGCCAGCAGTCTCCCTGGGGAGTTCGATGAGCAGTTCTTC.

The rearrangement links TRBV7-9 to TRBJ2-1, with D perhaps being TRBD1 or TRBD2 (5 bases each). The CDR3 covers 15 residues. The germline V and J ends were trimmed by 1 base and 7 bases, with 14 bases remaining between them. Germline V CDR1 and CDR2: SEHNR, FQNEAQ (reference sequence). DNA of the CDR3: TGTGCCAGCAGCTTAGACGTGGGGGACGGGAATGAGCAGTTCTTC. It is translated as CASSLDVGDGNEQFF.

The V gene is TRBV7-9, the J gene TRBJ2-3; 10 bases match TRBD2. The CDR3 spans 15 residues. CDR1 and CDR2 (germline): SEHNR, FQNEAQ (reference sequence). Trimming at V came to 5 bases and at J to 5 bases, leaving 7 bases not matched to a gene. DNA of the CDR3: TGTGCCAGCAGCGGCCGGCTAGCGGGAGTAGATACGCAGTATTTT. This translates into CASSGRLAGVDTQYF.

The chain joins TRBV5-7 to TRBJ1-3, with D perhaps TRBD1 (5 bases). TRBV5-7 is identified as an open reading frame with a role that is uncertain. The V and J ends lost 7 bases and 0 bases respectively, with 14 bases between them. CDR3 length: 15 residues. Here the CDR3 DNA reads TGTGCCAGCCAATTCGGGACCAACTCTGGAAACACCATATATTTT. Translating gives CASQFGTNSGNTIYF.

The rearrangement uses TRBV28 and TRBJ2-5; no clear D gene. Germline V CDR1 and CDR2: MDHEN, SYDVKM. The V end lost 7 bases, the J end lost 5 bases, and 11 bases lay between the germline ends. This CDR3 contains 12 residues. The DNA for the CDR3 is TGTGCCAGCACCTCCCCCGCGGAGACCCAGTACTTC. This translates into CASTSPAETQYF.

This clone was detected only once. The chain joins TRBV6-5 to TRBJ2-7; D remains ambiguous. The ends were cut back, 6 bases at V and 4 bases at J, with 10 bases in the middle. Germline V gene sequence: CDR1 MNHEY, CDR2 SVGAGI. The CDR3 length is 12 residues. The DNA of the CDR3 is TGTGCCAGCAGCCCCGGCCAATACGAGCAGTACTTC. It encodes CASSPGQYEQYF.